This entry lists 17 T cell receptor beta chains sequenced from one sample in a study of T cells after posttransplantation cyclophosphamide. The assay was immunoSEQ multiplex PCR, and TCRdb's table has in-frame clones only and misses some. The repertoire holds approximately 30,000 clones, with about nine tenths as singletons. The specimen was PBMCs. The receptor set was obtained from a man aged 45-65 years.

The CDR3 sequence: CASSLISGQPIYGYTF. For the CDR3, the DNA is TGTGCCAGCAGCTTAATTTCGGGACAGCCCATCTATGGCTACACCTTC. The rearrangement uses TRBV7-9 and TRBJ1-2; 7 bases are shared with TRBD1. CDR3 size: 16 residues. Trimming at V came to 2 bases and at J to 4 bases, leaving 10 bases not matched to a gene. The germline gives CDR1 SEHNR, CDR2 FQNEAQ (reference sequence).

The chain links TRBV6-1 to TRBJ2-3; TRBD1 matches at 8 bases. Germline CDR1 reads MNHNS; CDR2 reads SASEGT. V gave up 2 bases and J gave up 5 bases; unmatched junction bases: 9. CDR3 length equals 16 residues. For the CDR3, the DNA is TGTGCCAGCAGTGAATTTGGGGACAGGTACGAAGATACGCAGTATTTT. Residues: CASSEFGDRYEDTQYF.

The chain employs TRBV6-1 and TRBJ1-2; the D is unclear. This CDR3 contains 13 residues. CDR1 is MNHNS, CDR2 SASEGT, per germline. The V end lost 1 base, the J end lost 5 bases, and 8 bases lay between the germline ends. The CDR3 nucleotides read TGTGCCAGCAGTGAAGACTCAGCGTATGGCTACACCTTC. Translated: CASSEDSAYGYTF.

This clone was seen once. The rearrangement uses TRBV30 and TRBJ2-7, with a possible D match to TRBD1 (5 bases). The CDR3 consists of 12 residues. Trimming stripped 2 bases from V and 4 bases from J, with 9 bases between. The germline V gene encodes CDR1 GTSNPN and CDR2 SVGIG (reference sequence). The CDR3 loop reads CAWSKQGYEQYF. CDR3 bases: TGTGCCTGGAGTAAGCAGGGATACGAGCAGTACTTC.

The V and J genes are TRBV5-5 and TRBJ1-2; 10 nucleotides match TRBD1. The junction had 13 bases not matched to a gene; V was cut back by 4 bases and J by 4 bases. This CDR3 comprises 17 residues. Germline lookup yields CDR1 SGHKS and CDR2 YYEKEE (reference sequence). CDR3 protein: CASSTLGQGKRGYGYTF. For the CDR3, the DNA is TGTGCCAGCAGCACCTTGGGACAGGGGAAACGGGGCTATGGCTACACCTTC.

This chain links TRBV11-3 with TRBJ1-1; weak D call: TRBD1 (6 bases). Germline V lookup: CDR1 SGHNT, CDR2 YENEEA. V was trimmed by 4 bases and J by 8 bases, leaving 20 bases between them. The CDR3 contains 15 residues. The CDR3: CASSYRTTGPPEAFF. The CDR3 bases are TGTGCCAGCAGCTACAGAACCACAGGGCCCCCGGAAGCTTTCTTT.

V is TRBV9 and J is TRBJ2-1; TRBD2 might be the D (5 bases). V lost 5 bases and J lost 1, with 16 bases in between. The germline gives CDR1 SGDLS, CDR2 YYNGEE. CDR3 length: 16 amino acids. The CDR3 sequence: CASSLIGVVSYNEQFF. The DNA for the CDR3 is TGTGCCAGCAGTTTGATCGGGGTTGTGTCCTACAATGAGCAGTTCTTC.

The chain combines TRBV5-1 with TRBJ1-2, with D unresolved. Germline V lookup: CDR1 SGHRS, CDR2 YFSETQ. The V and J ends lost 0 bases and 2 bases respectively, with 8 bases between them. The CDR3 totals 14 residues. In DNA, the CDR3 is TGCGCCAGCAGCTTGGTTAGCCAGAACTATGGCTACACCTTC. It translates to CASSLVSQNYGYTF.

This sequence joins TRBV5-1 and TRBJ1-2; maybe TRBD1 (5 bases). The CDR3 length is 14 residues. V was shortened by 4 bases and J by 1 base, with 11 bases between the two germline ends. Germline CDR1 SGHRS, CDR2 YFSETQ. The CDR3 sequence: CASSPAGLNYGYTF. DNA of the CDR3: TGCGCCAGCAGCCCTGCGGGACTTAACTATGGCTACACCTTC.

The chain combines TRBV2 with TRBJ1-2; TRBD1 aligns across 9 bases. The germline gives CDR1 SNHLY, CDR2 FYNNEI. Losses at the gene ends were 7 bases for V and 0 bases for J; bases not matched to a gene: 9. The CDR3 totals 16 residues. CDR3 in amino acids: CASIRDRALANYGYTF. CDR3 sequence (DNA): TGTGCCAGCATCCGGGACAGGGCTTTAGCTAACTATGGCTACACCTTC.

CDR3 DNA: TGTGCCAGCTCACCGCTGCGGGGGGAGAGTTATGGCTACACCTTC. This codes for CASSPLRGESYGYTF. The J gene is TRBJ1-2, the V gene TRBV18, with a tentative D call TRBD1 (5 bases). V lost 3 bases and J lost 5, with 16 bases in between. Germline-derived CDR1 and CDR2 are KGHSH and LQKENI. The CDR3 consists of 15 residues. The variable domain in full, with the rest retrieved from reference TRBV18 and TRBJ1-2, is NAGVMQNPRHLVRRRGQEARLRCSPMKGHSHVYWYRQLPEEGLKFMVYLQKENIIDESGMPKERFSAEFPKEGPSILRIQQVVRGDSAAYFCASSPLRGESYGYTFGSGTRLTVV.

This sequence joins TRBV11-3 and TRBJ2-7, with D possibly being TRBD2 (5 bases). The CDR3 has 13 residues. Germline V gives CDR1 SGHNT, CDR2 YENEEA. Trimming pared 6 bases from V and 5 bases from J, leaving 14 bases between. The CDR3 bases are TGTGCCAGCAGTTTTATCCTCGGGGACGAGCAGTACTTC. Protein sequence: CASSFILGDEQYF.

The chain joins TRBV13 to TRBJ1-6, with 7 positions matching TRBD1. Trimming cost V 2 bases and J 10 bases; bases outside gene matches: 5. Per germline, CDR1 PRHDT and CDR2 FYEKMQ (reference sequence). The CDR3 length is 14 residues. The chain's CDR3 is CASSLQGGGSPLHF. The CDR3 nucleotides are TGTGCCAGCAGCTTACAGGGGGGAGGATCACCCCTCCACTTT.

The gene calls are TRBV6-4 and TRBJ2-6; D remains ambiguous. Germline-derived CDR1 and CDR2 are MRHNA and SNTAGT. Trimming took 6 bases from V and 4 from J, leaving 10 bases between them. CDR3 length: 14 residues. The CDR3 is CASSQNTGANVLTF. CDR3 sequence (DNA): TGTGCCAGCAGCCAGAATACCGGGGCCAACGTCCTGACTTTC.

This rearrangement joins TRBV7-9 to TRBJ1-2; D not resolved. In germline, CDR1 is SEHNR, CDR2 FQNEAQ (reference sequence). V was cut by 4 bases and J by 2 bases, with 14 bases left in between. The CDR3 runs 15 residues. The CDR3 reads CASSSLGEANYGYTF. In DNA form, the CDR3 reads TGTGCCAGCAGCTCACTCGGCGAGGCAAACTATGGCTACACCTTC.

V usage is TRBV18 and J usage is TRBJ2-6; the D is unclear. CDR1 KGHSH and CDR2 LQKENI come from the germline V gene. This CDR3 comprises 15 residues. Between the trimmed V and J ends, which lost 3 bases and 2 bases, there was a span of 8 bases. The DNA of the CDR3 is TGTGCCAGCTCACCGATACAAGCTGGGGCCAACGTCCTGACTTTC. Protein sequence: CASSPIQAGANVLTF.

The CDR3 coding sequence is TGTGCCATCAGTGAGAGCTTTGGCTACGAGCAGTACTTC. Translated: CAISESFGYEQYF. The V gene is TRBV10-3, the J gene TRBJ2-7; D not certain. Germline CDR1 is ENHRY and CDR2 is SYGVKD. V shed 2 bases and J shed 3 bases, with 8 bases lying between them. The CDR3 sequence is 13 residues long.